This T cell receptor beta chain was recorded in a study of shared clonotypes between healthy human individuals. The study's findings and limits: Generation probabilities of non-shared clonotypes were lower (relative to those shared by all four donors). In a few donors, approximately 5% of naive CD4 clonotypes appeared in common. Richness estimates generally favored naive over memory subsets. In having few donors, the study represented limited genetic and exposure-history diversity.

CDR3 size: 13 residues. Germline V gene data show CDR1 as WNHNN and CDR2 as SYGVQD (reference sequence). Details on this clone: What it binds is not known. One end of the junction varies from germline; a read error may be responsible.

Clones were read by immunoSEQ multiplex PCR, and TCRdb kept only the in-frame ones, dropping some. Among some 2,000,000 clones, 90% to 95% were seen once, and the ten largest hold 0.13%. V is TRBV10-1 and J is TRBJ1-2; 8 nucleotides align to TRBD1. The material sequenced was naive CD4+ T cells sorted from blood. Subset here: CD45RA+ positively selected. This receptor was obtained from a man between 18 and 29 years old in good health. In DNA, the CDR3 is TGCGCCAGCAGTGAGAGGACAGGGAGGGACTTGCACTTC. Protein product: CASSERTGRDLHF.